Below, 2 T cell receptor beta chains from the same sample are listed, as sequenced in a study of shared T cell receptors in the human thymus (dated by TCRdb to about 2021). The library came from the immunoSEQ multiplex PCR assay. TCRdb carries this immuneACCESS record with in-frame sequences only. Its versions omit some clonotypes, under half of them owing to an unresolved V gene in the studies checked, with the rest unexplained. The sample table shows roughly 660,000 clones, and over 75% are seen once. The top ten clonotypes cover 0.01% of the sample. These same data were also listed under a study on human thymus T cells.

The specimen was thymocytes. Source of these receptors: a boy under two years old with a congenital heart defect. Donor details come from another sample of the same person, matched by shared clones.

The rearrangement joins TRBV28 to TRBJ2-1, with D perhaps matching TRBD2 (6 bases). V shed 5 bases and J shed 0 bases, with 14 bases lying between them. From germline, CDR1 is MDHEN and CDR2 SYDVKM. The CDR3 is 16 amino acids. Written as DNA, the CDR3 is TGTGCCAGCAGTGGGGATCGGGGGAGCTCCTACAATGAGCAGTTCTTC. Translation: CASSGDRGSSYNEQFF.

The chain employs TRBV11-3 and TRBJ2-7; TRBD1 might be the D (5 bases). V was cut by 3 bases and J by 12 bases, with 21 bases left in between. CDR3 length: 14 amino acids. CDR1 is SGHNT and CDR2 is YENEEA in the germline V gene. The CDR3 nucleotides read TGTGCCAGCAGCTTCGCAGGGATGGGTTCGTTGGGGTACTTC. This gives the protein CASSFAGMGSLGYF.